This entry lists 27 T cell receptor beta chains sequenced from one sample in a study of OX40 agonist ivuxolimab in advanced cancers. Generated by immunoSEQ multiplex PCR, the TCRdb table keeps only in-frame clones and is missing some. The sample holds around 60,000 clones; about 91% are singletons and the top ten take 2.5% to 3%. This specimen consisted of CD4+ or CD8+ T cells sorted from blood, obtained in a trial of the OX40 agonist ivuxolimab. The source is an adult with an advanced solid tumor such as melanoma, head and neck, liver or kidney cancer.

The chain links TRBV6-5 to TRBJ2-3, with TRBD1 matching 12 bases. Germline V lookup: CDR1 MNHEY, CDR2 SVGAGI. J was trimmed by 4 bases and V by 6 bases; bases with no gene match: 2. This CDR3 region has 14 residues. The CDR3 DNA reads TGTGCCAGCAGGGGGACAGGGGGCTCAGATACGCAGTATTTT. This codes for CASRGTGGSDTQYF.

The V and J genes are TRBV18 and TRBJ2-1, with D possibly matching TRBD2 (5 bases). The germline V gene has CDR1 KGHSH and CDR2 LQKENI. This CDR3 contains 15 residues. The V gene lost 6 bases and the J gene lost 5 bases, with 17 bases spanning the gap. For the CDR3, the DNA is TGTGCCAGCTCCCCTCCTAGGACTGGGGACAATGAGCAGTTCTTC. It translates to CASSPPRTGDNEQFF.

The genes are TRBV7-8 and TRBJ2-2; D unclear. There are 15 residues in the CDR3. Germline V CDR1 and CDR2: SGHVS, FQNEAQ. V dropped 6 bases and J dropped 0 bases, with 11 bases sitting between them. The CDR3 reads CASRWTFANTGELFF. As DNA, the CDR3 is TGTGCCAGCAGGTGGACGTTCGCGAACACCGGGGAGCTGTTTTTT.

The chain carries TRBV7-8 and TRBJ2-7, with TRBD2 matching over 10 bases. Trimming removed 2 bases from V and 2 bases from J; junction bases left unmatched: 0. CDR3 size: 14 residues. Germline-derived CDR1 and CDR2 are SGHVS and FQNEAQ. CDR3 sequence reads: CASSLTSGAYEQYF. The CDR3 coding sequence is TGTGCCAGCAGCTTAACTAGCGGGGCCTACGAGCAGTACTTC.

J is TRBJ1-4 and V is TRBV28, with D perhaps matching TRBD1 (5 bases). Germline lookup yields CDR1 MDHEN and CDR2 SYDVKM. The CDR3 covers 16 residues. Trimming left V 6 bases short and J 8 bases short, with 22 bases between. The CDR3 DNA sequence: TGTGCCAGCAGAACCCTCGGGGCAGCTTTGAAGGAAAAACTGTTTTTT. Protein product: CASRTLGAALKEKLFF.

The chain links TRBV6-1 to TRBJ2-7; D possibly uses TRBD1 or TRBD2 (6 bases each). Trimming left V 2 bases short and J 2 bases short, with 10 bases between. This CDR3 region has 14 residues. The germline gives CDR1 MNHNS, CDR2 SASEGT. CDR3 protein: CASSEFRGPYEQYF. CDR3 DNA sequence: TGTGCCAGCAGTGAATTCCGGGGGCCCTACGAGCAGTACTTC.

With respect to this clone: Germline is not matched at one junction end, which may reflect a read error. V is TRBV5-1 and J is TRBJ1-5; D gene ambiguous. The CDR3 runs to 18 residues. Looked up from germline, CDR1 is SGHRS and CDR2 is YFSETQ. CDR3 in DNA: TGCGCCAGCAGTTTGGCCCCACATTCTATAGCTGGCAATCAGCCCCAGCATTTT. Translating it yields CASSLAPHSIAGNQPQHF.

The chain uses TRBV6-1 and TRBJ2-1; the D is unclear. The CDR3 runs to 15 residues. Trimming left V 4 bases short and J 5 bases short, with 15 bases between. Germline CDR1 is MNHNS and CDR2 is SASEGT. CDR3 protein: CASSVGTQPNNEQFF. DNA of the CDR3: TGTGCCAGCAGTGTGGGTACTCAACCTAACAATGAGCAGTTCTTC.

The rearrangement uses TRBV13 and TRBJ1-4, with TRBD1 matching 9 bases. CDR1 is PRHDT, CDR2 FYEKMQ, per germline (reference sequence). J gave up 10 bases and V 5 bases, and 8 bases lay outside the gene matches. The CDR3 is 14 residues long. The CDR3 nucleotides are TGTGCCAGCAGCCACGGGACAGGGCAGGGAAAACTGTTTTTT. Its translation is CASSHGTGQGKLFF. Supplemented by reference TRBV13 and TRBJ1-4, the full variable domain reads AAGVIQSPRHLIKEKRETATLKCYPIPRHDTVYWYQQGPGQDPQFLISFYEKMQSDKGSIPDRFSAQQFSDYHSELNMSSLELGDSALYFCASSHGTGQGKLFFGSGTQLSVL.

This clone was counted between two and nine times. The chain uses TRBV28 and TRBJ1-1; no clear D gene. V was pared by 3 bases and J by 2 bases, with 13 bases between. There are 15 residues in the CDR3. Germline V CDR1 and CDR2: MDHEN, SYDVKM. CDR3 in amino acids: CASSLHWPLNTEAFF. The CDR3 nucleotides read TGTGCCAGCAGTTTGCACTGGCCCCTAAACACTGAAGCTTTCTTT. Full variable domain (rest looked up from reference TRBV28 and TRBJ1-1): DVKVTQSSRYLVKRTGEKVFLECVQDMDHENMFWYRQDPGLGLRLIYFSYDVKMKEKGDIPEGYSVSREKKERFSLILESASTNQTSMYLCASSLHWPLNTEAFFGQGTRLTVV.

The rearrangement uses TRBV5-1 and TRBJ1-2; D is undetermined. The length of the CDR3 is 14 residues. V gave up 0 bases and J gave up 8 bases, with 14 bases separating them. Germline V CDR1 and CDR2: SGHRS, YFSETQ. CDR3 DNA: TGCGCCAGCAGCTTGGCCGGTACCCCGGAGGGCTACACCTTC. Translation gives CASSLAGTPEGYTF.

This chain connects TRBV18 to TRBJ2-7; 8 positions agree with TRBD1. The trim removed 5 bases at V and 2 bases at J, leaving 8 bases unmatched. This CDR3 spans 15 amino acids. CDR1 is KGHSH, CDR2 LQKENI, per germline. CDR3 protein: CASSNGQGGTYEQYF. The CDR3, as DNA: TGTGCCAGCTCAAACGGACAGGGTGGAACCTACGAGCAGTACTTC.

The rearrangement links TRBV4-2 to TRBJ2-7, with 9 bases fitting TRBD1. The CDR3 is made up of 15 amino acids. CDR1 LGHNA and CDR2 YNFKEQ come from the germline V gene. Germline trimming cut 5 bases from V and 5 bases from J; bases unmatched to any gene: 10. The chain's CDR3 is CASSTTGTGLDEQYF. In DNA form, the CDR3 reads TGTGCCAGCAGCACCACCGGGACAGGGCTCGACGAGCAGTACTTC.

The chain couples TRBV30 to TRBJ1-1; unclear D gene. V dropped 0 bases and J dropped 4 bases, with 3 bases sitting between them. Germline-derived CDR1 and CDR2 are GTSNPN and SVGIG (reference sequence). The CDR3 extends over 11 amino acids. The CDR3 region is CAWSVFTEAFF. The CDR3 nucleotides are TGTGCCTGGAGTGTATTCACTGAAGCTTTCTTT.

The chain uses TRBV5-1 and TRBJ2-3; 8 positions agree with TRBD2. The CDR3 is 16 residues long. V shed 2 bases, J shed 5 bases, and the junction held 10 bases outside the gene matches. Germline loops: CDR1 SGHRS, CDR2 YFSETQ. The CDR3 loop reads CASSLITAGVQDTQYF. In nucleotides, the CDR3 is TGCGCCAGCAGCTTAATTACAGCGGGAGTTCAAGATACGCAGTATTTT. Full variable domain (missing parts from reference TRBV5-1 and TRBJ2-3): KAGVTQTPRYLIKTRGQQVTLSCSPISGHRSVSWYQQTPGQGLQFLFEYFSETQRNKGNFPGRFSGRQFSNSRSEMNVSTLELGDSALYLCASSLITAGVQDTQYFGPGTRLTVL.

The chain recombines TRBV2 with TRBJ2-3, with 7 bases identical to TRBD2. CDR1 is SNHLY, CDR2 FYNNEI, per germline. V gave up 6 bases and J gave up 3 bases; unmatched junction bases: 9. The CDR3 extends over 15 amino acids. The CDR3 protein is CASRRGSGYTDTQYF. The CDR3 DNA follows: TGTGCCAGCAGGCGGGGGAGCGGGTATACAGATACGCAGTATTTT.

This chain uses TRBV6-1 with TRBJ1-1, with D possibly TRBD1 on 6 matching bases. This CDR3 is 13 amino acids long. Trimming cost V 5 bases and J 7 bases, with 14 bases left between them. CDR1 and CDR2 (germline): MNHNS, SASEGT. DNA of the CDR3: TGTGCCAGCAGTATGACAGGAGTAAATGAAGCTTTCTTT. The encoded protein is CASSMTGVNEAFF.

The chain carries TRBV28 and TRBJ2-5; TRBD2 is a possible D gene (6 bases). The J call is doubtful: the DNA matches TRBJ2-7 better. The CDR3 length is 19 residues. CDR1 and CDR2 from the germline V gene are MDHEN and SYDVKM. CDR3 in amino acids: CASSLRRDLGGTGRYEQYF. CDR3 in DNA: TGTGCCAGCAGTCTCCGACGGGACTTAGGAGGAACCGGTCGCTACGAGCAGTACTTC.

The chain carries TRBV7-2 and TRBJ1-4; 7 positions agree with TRBD1. The CDR3 totals 15 residues. Germline values: CDR1 SGHTA, CDR2 FQGNSA. V shed 4 bases and J 3 bases; nucleotides not matched to a gene: 5. The CDR3 protein is CASSSQGIANEKLFF. CDR3 bases: TGTGCCAGCAGCTCACAGGGGATTGCTAATGAAAAACTGTTTTTT.

The chain carries TRBV5-1 and TRBJ1-1, with TRBD1 matching over 9 bases. Germline CDR1 SGHRS, CDR2 YFSETQ. CDR3 length: 15 amino acids. V lost 4 bases to trimming and J lost 5 bases; unmatched junction nucleotides: 9. This CDR3 reads CASSIMTGGSTEAFF. As DNA, the CDR3 is TGCGCCAGCAGCATAATGACAGGGGGAAGTACTGAAGCTTTCTTT.

The V gene is TRBV5-6, the J gene TRBJ1-2; 7 nucleotides align to TRBD1. In germline, CDR1 is SGHDT, CDR2 YYEEEE. The CDR3 extends over 13 amino acids. The J segment lost 6 bases and the V segment lost 2 bases, leaving 4 bases of the junction unmatched. The CDR3 sequence is CASSFDRDNGYTF. DNA of the CDR3: TGTGCCAGCAGCTTCGACAGGGATAATGGCTACACCTTC. The full variable domain, in which reference TRBV5-6 and TRBJ1-2 provide the parts outside the CDR3, is DAGVTQSPTHLIKTRGQQVTLRCSPKSGHDTVSWYQQALGQGPQFIFQYYEEEERQRGNFPDRFSGHQFPNYSSELNVNALLLGDSALYLCASSFDRDNGYTFGSGTRLTVV.

This clone was seen more than once but under ten times. The chain employs TRBV2 and TRBJ2-4, with 8 bases that match TRBD2. Germline V gene lookup returns CDR1 SNHLY and CDR2 FYNNEI. Germline trimming cut 6 bases from V and 8 bases from J; bases unmatched to any gene: 3. The CDR3 totals 12 residues. This chain's CDR3 is CASRAGGDIQYF. For the CDR3, the DNA is TGTGCCAGCAGGGCGGGGGGTGACATTCAGTACTTC.

A single count supports this clone. The rearrangement joins TRBV7-9 to TRBJ1-4; 10 nucleotides align to TRBD1. The CDR3 covers 14 residues. Per germline, CDR1 SEHNR and CDR2 FQNEAQ (reference sequence). V dropped 3 bases and J dropped 7; count of bases not matched to a gene: 2. CDR3 loop: CASSFGQGVEKLFF. CDR3 DNA sequence: TGTGCCAGCAGCTTCGGACAGGGGGTTGAAAAACTGTTTTTT. Complete variable domain (other parts from reference TRBV7-9 and TRBJ1-4): DTGVSQNPRHKITKRGQNVTFRCDPISEHNRLYWYRQTLGQGPEFLTYFQNEAQLEKSRLLSDRFSAERPKGSFSTLEIQRTEQGDSAMYLCASSFGQGVEKLFFGSGTQLSVL.

This clone was counted once. This chain links TRBV4-2 with TRBJ1-1, with TRBD1 as a possible D gene (6 bases). Germline V gene sequence: CDR1 LGHNA, CDR2 YNFKEQ. CDR3 length: 13 amino acids. Trimming cost V 4 bases and J 7 bases, with 13 bases left between them. The CDR3 here is CASSPRGGLEAFF. As DNA, the CDR3 is TGTGCCAGCAGCCCCCGTGGGGGGCTTGAAGCTTTCTTT.

The chain joins TRBV10-1 to TRBJ2-1; D might be TRBD1 (5 bases). V was cut by 2 bases and J by 0 bases, with 14 bases left in between. CDR3 length equals 17 residues. CDR1 and CDR2 from the germline V gene are WNHNN and SYGVQD (reference sequence). DNA of the CDR3: TGCGCCAGCAGTGAGAGTTTGGGGCCAAGCTCCTACAATGAGCAGTTCTTC. Its protein is CASSESLGPSSYNEQFF.

The genes are TRBV7-2 and TRBJ2-7, with TRBD2 matching 13 bases. The CDR3 length is 15 residues. Germline V lookup: CDR1 SGHTA, CDR2 FQGNSA. V was clipped by 2 bases and J by 6 bases; unmatched bases: 4. The DNA of the CDR3 is TGTGCCAGCAGCTTACGGGGACTAGCGGGATCCGAGCAGTACTTC. Residues: CASSLRGLAGSEQYF. The variable domain in full, with the rest retrieved from reference TRBV7-2 and TRBJ2-7, is GAGVSQSPSNKVTEKGKDVELRCDPISGHTALYWYRQSLGQGLEFLIYFQGNSAPDKSGLPSDRFSAERTGGSVSTLTIQRTQQEDSAVYLCASSLRGLAGSEQYFGPGTRLTVT.

This clone has a single count. The chain combines TRBV7-3 with TRBJ2-5, with 15 bases that match TRBD2. This CDR3 spans 15 amino acids. The germline V gene has CDR1 SGHTA and CDR2 FQGTGA. Trimming removed 5 bases from V and 5 bases from J; junction bases left unmatched: 3. The DNA of the CDR3 is TGTGCCAGCAGCCCCGGACTAGCGGGAGGGGAGACCCAGTACTTC. Its translation is CASSPGLAGGETQYF.